The subject of this entry is one TCR beta chain. Its antigen remains unidentified. Though nominally healthy at sampling, donors likely had unrecorded immune exposures. PCR amplification relied on 60 Vbeta primers (plus 13 Jbeta primers). Using immunoSEQ multiplex PCR, the repertoire was profiled, and TCRdb retains in-frame clones only, with some absent. The table for this sample gives 95,000 to 150,000 clones. Germline assignment: CDR1 MGHDK and CDR2 SYGVNS. The CDR3 sequence is 12 residues long. Trimming shortened V by 5 bases and J by 4 bases, and 8 bases separated the two germline ends. This entry is derived from a study of cytomegalovirus exposure and HLA in healthy donors. General observations from the study: Exclusion applied to some V segments, including TRBV6-2 and TRBV6-3, as they were indistinguishable. CMV antigen specificity was confirmed in vitro for three CMV-associated chains. Generally TCR sequences proved uncommon, though certain public TCRs appeared in numerous donors.

This TCR was recovered from a man aged 18 to 35 in good health and CMV-seronegative. The sequencing input was PBMCs. V usage is TRBV25-1 and J usage is TRBJ1-2; no definite D call. The CDR3 loop reads CASSLDGYGYTF. The CDR3 bases are TGTGCCAGCAGTTTAGATGGCTATGGCTACACCTTC.